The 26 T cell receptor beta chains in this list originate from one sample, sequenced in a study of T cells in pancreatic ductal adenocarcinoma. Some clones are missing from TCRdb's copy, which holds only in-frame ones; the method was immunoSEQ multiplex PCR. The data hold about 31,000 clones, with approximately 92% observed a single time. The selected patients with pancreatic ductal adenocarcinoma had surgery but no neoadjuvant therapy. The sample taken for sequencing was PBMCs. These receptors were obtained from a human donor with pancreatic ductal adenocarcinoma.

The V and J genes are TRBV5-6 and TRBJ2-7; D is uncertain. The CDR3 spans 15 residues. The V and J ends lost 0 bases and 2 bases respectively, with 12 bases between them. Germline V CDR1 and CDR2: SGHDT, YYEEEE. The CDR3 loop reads CASSLGGPNPYEQYF. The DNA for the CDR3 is TGTGCCAGCAGCTTGGGAGGTCCAAATCCCTACGAGCAGTACTTC.

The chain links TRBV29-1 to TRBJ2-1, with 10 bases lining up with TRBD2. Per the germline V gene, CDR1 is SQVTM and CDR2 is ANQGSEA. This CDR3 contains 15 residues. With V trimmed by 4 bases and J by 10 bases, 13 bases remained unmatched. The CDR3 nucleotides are TGCAGCGTTGTTCAGCCAAGCGGGAGGGCCTTGGAGCAGTTCTTC. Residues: CSVVQPSGRALEQFF.

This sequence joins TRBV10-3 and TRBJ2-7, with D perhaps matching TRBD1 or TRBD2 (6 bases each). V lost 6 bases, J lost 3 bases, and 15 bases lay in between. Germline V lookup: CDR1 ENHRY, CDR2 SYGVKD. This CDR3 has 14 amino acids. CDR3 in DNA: TGTGCCATCAGCTTGGGGGGCAGTATCTACGAGCAGTACTTC. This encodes CAISLGGSIYEQYF.

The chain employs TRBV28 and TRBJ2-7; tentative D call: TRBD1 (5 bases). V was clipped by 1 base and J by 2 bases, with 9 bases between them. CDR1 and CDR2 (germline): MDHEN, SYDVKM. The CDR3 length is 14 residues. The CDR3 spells CASSLSAGTYEQYF. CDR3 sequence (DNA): TGTGCCAGCAGTTTATCGGCAGGGACCTACGAGCAGTACTTC.

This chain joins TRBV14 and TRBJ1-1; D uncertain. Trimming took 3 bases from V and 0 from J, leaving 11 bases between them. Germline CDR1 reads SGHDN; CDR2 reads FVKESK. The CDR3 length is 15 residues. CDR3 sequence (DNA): TGTGCCAGCAGCCATAAATACGGTATGAACACTGAAGCTTTCTTT. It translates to CASSHKYGMNTEAFF.

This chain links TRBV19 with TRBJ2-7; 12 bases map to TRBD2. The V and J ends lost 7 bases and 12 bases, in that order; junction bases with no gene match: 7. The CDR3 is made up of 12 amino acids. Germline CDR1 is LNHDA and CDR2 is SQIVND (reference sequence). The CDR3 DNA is TGTGCCAGTATGAGGACTAGCGGGACCCTGTACTTC. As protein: CASMRTSGTLYF.

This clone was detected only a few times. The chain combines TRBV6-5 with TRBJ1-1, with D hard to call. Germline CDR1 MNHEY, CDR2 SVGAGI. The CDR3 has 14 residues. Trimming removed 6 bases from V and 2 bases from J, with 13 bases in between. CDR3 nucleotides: TGTGCCAGCAGAGACCGGGATCGTAACACTGAAGCTTTCTTT. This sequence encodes CASRDRDRNTEAFF.

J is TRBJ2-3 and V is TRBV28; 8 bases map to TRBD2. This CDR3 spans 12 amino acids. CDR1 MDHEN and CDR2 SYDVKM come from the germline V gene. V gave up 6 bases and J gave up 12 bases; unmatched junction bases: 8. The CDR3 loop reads CASRFMREAQYF. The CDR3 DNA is TGTGCCAGCAGATTCATGCGGGAGGCTCAGTATTTT.

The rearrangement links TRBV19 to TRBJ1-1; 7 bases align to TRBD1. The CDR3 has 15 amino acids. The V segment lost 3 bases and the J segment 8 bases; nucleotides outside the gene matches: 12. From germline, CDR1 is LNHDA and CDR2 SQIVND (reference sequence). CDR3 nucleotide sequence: TGTGCCAGTAGTATGGGACACGTGCCACAGGGGGAAGCTTTCTTT. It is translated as CASSMGHVPQGEAFF.

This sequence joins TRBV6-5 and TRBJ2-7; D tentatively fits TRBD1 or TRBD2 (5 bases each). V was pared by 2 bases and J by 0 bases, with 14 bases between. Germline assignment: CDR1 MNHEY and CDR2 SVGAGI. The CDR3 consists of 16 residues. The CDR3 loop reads CASSYRGPPASYEQYF. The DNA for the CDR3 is TGTGCCAGCAGTTACCGGGGACCCCCGGCCTCCTACGAGCAGTACTTC.

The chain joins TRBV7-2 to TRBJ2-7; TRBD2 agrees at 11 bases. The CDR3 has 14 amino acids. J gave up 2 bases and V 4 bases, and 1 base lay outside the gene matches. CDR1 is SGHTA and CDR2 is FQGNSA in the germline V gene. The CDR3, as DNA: TGTGCCAGCAGCTCGGGACTAGCGGCCTACGAGCAGTACTTC. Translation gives CASSSGLAAYEQYF.

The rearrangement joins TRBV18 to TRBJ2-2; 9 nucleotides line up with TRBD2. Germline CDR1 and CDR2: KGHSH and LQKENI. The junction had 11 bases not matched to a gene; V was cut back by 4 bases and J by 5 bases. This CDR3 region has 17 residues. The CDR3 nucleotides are TGTGCCAGCTCACAAACCGGGCTAGCGGGATTTACCGGGGAGCTGTTTTTT. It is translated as CASSQTGLAGFTGELFF.

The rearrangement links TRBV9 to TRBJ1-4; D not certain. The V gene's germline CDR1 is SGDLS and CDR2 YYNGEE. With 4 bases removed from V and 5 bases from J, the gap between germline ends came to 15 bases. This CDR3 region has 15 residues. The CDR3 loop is CASSPNRGLNEKLFF. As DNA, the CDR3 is TGTGCCAGCAGCCCAAACCGGGGTCTCAATGAAAAACTGTTTTTT. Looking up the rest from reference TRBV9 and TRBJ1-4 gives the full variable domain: DSGVTQTPKHLITATGQRVTLRCSPRSGDLSVYWYQQSLDQGLQFLIQYYNGEERAKGNILERFSAQQFPDLHSELNLSSLELGDSALYFCASSPNRGLNEKLFFGSGTQLSVL.

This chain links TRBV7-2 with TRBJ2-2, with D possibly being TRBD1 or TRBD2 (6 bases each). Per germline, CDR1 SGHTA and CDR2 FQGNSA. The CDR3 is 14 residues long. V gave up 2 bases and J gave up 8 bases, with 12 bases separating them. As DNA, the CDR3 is TGTGCCAGCAGCTTAATGGGGGGCGGAGGGGAGCTGTTTTTT. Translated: CASSLMGGGGELFF.

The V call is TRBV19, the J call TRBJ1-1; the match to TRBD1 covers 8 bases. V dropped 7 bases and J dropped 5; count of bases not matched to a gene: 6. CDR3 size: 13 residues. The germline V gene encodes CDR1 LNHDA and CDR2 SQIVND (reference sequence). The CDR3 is CASTLDRATEAFF. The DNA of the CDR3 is TGTGCCAGTACCCTGGACAGGGCAACTGAAGCTTTCTTT.

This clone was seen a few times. The CDR3 DNA sequence: TGTGCCATCAGTGAGACCCTGACTCAGAACACTGAAGCTTTCTTT. Amino acid sequence: CAISETLTQNTEAFF. The chain joins TRBV10-3 to TRBJ1-1, with D uncertain. This CDR3 has 15 residues. CDR1 is ENHRY, CDR2 SYGVKD, per germline. V lost 2 bases and J 1 base, leaving 11 bases between the germline ends.

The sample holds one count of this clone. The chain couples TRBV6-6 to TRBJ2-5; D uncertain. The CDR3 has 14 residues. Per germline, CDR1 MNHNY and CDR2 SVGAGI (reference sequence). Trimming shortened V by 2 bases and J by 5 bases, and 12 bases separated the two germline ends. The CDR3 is CASSYTGDGETQYF. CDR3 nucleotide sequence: TGTGCCAGCAGTTACACTGGCGACGGGGAGACCCAGTACTTC.

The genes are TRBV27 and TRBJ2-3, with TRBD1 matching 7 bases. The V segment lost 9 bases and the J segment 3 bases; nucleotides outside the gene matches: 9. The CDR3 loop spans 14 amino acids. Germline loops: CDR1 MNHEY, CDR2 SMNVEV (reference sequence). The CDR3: CASTDRERTDTQYF. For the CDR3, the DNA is TGTGCCAGTACCGACAGGGAAAGAACAGATACGCAGTATTTT.

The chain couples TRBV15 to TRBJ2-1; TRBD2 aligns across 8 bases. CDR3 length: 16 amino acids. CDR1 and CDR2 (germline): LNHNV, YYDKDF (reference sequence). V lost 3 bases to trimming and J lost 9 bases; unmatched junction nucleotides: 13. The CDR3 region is CATSSGREREWIEQFF. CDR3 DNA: TGTGCCACCAGCAGTGGTAGAGAGCGGGAGTGGATTGAGCAGTTCTTC.

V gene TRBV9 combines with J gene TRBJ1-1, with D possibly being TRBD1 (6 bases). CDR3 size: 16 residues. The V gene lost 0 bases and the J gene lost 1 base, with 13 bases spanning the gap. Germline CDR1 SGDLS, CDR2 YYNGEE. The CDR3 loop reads CASSVVDSPQNTEAFF. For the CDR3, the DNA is TGTGCCAGCAGCGTAGTGGACAGTCCACAGAACACTGAAGCTTTCTTT. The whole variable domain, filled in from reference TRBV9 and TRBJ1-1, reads DSGVTQTPKHLITATGQRVTLRCSPRSGDLSVYWYQQSLDQGLQFLIQYYNGEERAKGNILERFSAQQFPDLHSELNLSSLELGDSALYFCASSVVDSPQNTEAFFGQGTRLTVV.

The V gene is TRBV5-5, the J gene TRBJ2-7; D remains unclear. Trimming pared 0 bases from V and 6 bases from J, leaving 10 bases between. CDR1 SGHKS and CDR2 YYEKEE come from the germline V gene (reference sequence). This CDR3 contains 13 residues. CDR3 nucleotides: TGTGCCAGCAGCTTGGATTCTCCCCTCGAGCAGTACTTC. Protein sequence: CASSLDSPLEQYF.

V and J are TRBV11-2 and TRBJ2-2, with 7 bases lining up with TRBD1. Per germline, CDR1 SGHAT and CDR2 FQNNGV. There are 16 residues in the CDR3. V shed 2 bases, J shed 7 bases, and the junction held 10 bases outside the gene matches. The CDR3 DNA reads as TGTGCCAGCAGCTTAAGCACAGGGGCGTATGGCGGGGAGCTGTTTTTT. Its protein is CASSLSTGAYGGELFF. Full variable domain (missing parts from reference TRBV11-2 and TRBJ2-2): EAGVAQSPRYKIIEKRQSVAFWCNPISGHATLYWYQQILGQGPKLLIQFQNNGVVDDSQLPKDRFSAERLKGVDSTLKIQPAKLEDSAVYLCASSLSTGAYGGELFFGEGSRLTVL.

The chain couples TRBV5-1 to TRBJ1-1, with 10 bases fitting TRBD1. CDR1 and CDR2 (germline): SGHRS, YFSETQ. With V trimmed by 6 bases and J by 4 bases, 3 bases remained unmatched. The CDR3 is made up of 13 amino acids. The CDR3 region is CASNGQGVTEAFF. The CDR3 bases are TGCGCCAGCAACGGACAGGGGGTCACTGAAGCTTTCTTT. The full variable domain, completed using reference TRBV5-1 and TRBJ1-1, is KAGVTQTPRYLIKTRGQQVTLSCSPISGHRSVSWYQQTPGQGLQFLFEYFSETQRNKGNFPGRFSGRQFSNSRSEMNVSTLELGDSALYLCASNGQGVTEAFFGQGTRLTVV.

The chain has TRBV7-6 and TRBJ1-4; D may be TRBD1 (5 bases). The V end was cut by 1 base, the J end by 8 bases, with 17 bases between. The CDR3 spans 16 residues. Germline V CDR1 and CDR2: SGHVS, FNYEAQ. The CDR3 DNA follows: TGTGCCAGCAGCTTAGGGGGACTCCTCGGGGACGAAAAACTGTTTTTT. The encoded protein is CASSLGGLLGDEKLFF.

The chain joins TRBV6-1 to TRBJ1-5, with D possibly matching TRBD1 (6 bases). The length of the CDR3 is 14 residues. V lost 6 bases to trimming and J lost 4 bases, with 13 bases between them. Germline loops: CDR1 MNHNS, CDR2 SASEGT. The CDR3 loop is CASRHYTGNQPQHF. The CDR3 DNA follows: TGTGCCAGCAGGCACTATACAGGGAATCAGCCCCAGCATTTT.

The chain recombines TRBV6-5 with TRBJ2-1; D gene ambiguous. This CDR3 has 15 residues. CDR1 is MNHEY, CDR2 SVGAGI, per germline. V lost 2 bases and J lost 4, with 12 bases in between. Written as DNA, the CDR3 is TGTGCCAGCAGTTACGACTCCTCAGAATACAATGAGCAGTTCTTC. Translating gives CASSYDSSEYNEQFF.